What follows are 17 T cell receptor beta chains derived from one specimen sequenced in a study of T cell repertoires in cytomegalovirus infection. TCRdb re-called the reads through MiXCR, storing one row per CDR3 protein. The table includes 40,000 to 50,000 distinct CDR3 sequences, roughly 20% detected once. What these receptors recognize is not known. Sequenced: PBMCs, sequenced either directly or after in vitro stimulation (not recorded which). The receptors were sampled from a human donor in good health (CMV status not recorded). Some clones in this sample may be carry-over from other donors' samples.

The gene calls are TRBV28 and TRBJ2-5; TRBD1 agrees at 9 bases. Germline values: CDR1 MDHEN, CDR2 SYDVKM. The CDR3 runs to 15 residues. Germline trimming cut 10 bases from V and 1 base from J; bases unmatched to any gene: 10. The CDR3 DNA reads as TGTGCCACCTTAGACAGGGGGAAACTCCAAGAGACCCAGTACTTC. It yields the protein CATLDRGKLQETQYF.

CDR3 nucleotides: TGTGCCAGCAGTCTAACCGGGACAGGGTCCTACGAGCAGTACTTC. Translating it yields CASSLTGTGSYEQYF. The chain is built from TRBV27 and TRBJ2-7, with 9 bases aligning to TRBD1. Germline CDR1 and CDR2: MNHEY and SMNVEV (reference sequence). Germline trimming cut 5 bases from V and 1 base from J; bases unmatched to any gene: 6. The CDR3 is 15 amino acids.

In regard to this clonotype: This may be a read error: a much more frequent sequence differs by one nucleotide. The chain has TRBV10-3 and TRBJ2-1; TRBD1 aligns across 7 bases. Looked up from germline, CDR1 is ENHRY and CDR2 is SYGVKD. The CDR3 length is 13 residues. Here the CDR3 DNA reads TGTGCCAGCCGGGACAGCCCTTACAATGAGCTGTTCTTC. It codes for CASRDSPYNELFF.

This chain connects TRBV2 to TRBJ1-2; D not resolved. V was cut by 7 bases and J by 6 bases, with 15 bases left in between. Germline V gene data show CDR1 as SNHLY and CDR2 as FYNNEI. This CDR3 is 13 amino acids long. Here the CDR3 reads CASIILSPDGYTF. CDR3 nucleotides: TGTGCCAGCATAATCTTGTCTCCGGATGGCTACACCTTC.

Many counts were recorded for this clonotype. J is TRBJ2-7 and V is TRBV4-3; 8 bases are a match to TRBD1. Germline CDR1 reads LGHNA; CDR2 reads YSLEER. V lost 3 bases to trimming and J lost 2 bases; unmatched junction nucleotides: 9. The CDR3 totals 16 residues. The CDR3, as DNA: TGCGCCAGCAGCCACTCCGGGACAGGAGAAACCTACGAGCAGTACTTC. Its translation is CASSHSGTGETYEQYF.

The V gene is TRBV2, the J gene TRBJ1-2; D is ambiguous. The germline V and J ends were trimmed by 10 bases and 8 bases, with 23 bases remaining between them. CDR1 and CDR2 from the germline V gene are SNHLY and FYNNEI. The CDR3 extends over 14 amino acids. Here the CDR3 DNA reads TGTGCCAAAGAATCAAGGTTCAGGAATGAAGGCTACACCTTC. This encodes CAKESRFRNEGYTF.

This clonotype was detected a few times. The chain recombines TRBV7-6 with TRBJ1-1, with a tentative D call TRBD1 (5 bases). Germline lookup yields CDR1 SGHVS and CDR2 FNYEAQ. CDR3 length: 15 amino acids. Trimming removed 4 bases from V and 5 bases from J, with 17 bases in between. The CDR3 loop reads CASSSPREGVTEAFF. The CDR3 nucleotides are TGTGCCAGCAGCTCGCCACGGGAAGGGGTGACTGAAGCTTTCTTT.

The chain joins TRBV18 to TRBJ2-1; TRBD2 matches at 8 bases. V trimming: 6 bases; J trimming: 7 bases; junction bases outside the gene matches: 23. Germline V lookup: CDR1 KGHSH, CDR2 LQKENI. There are 19 residues in the CDR3. For the CDR3, the DNA is TGTGCCAGCTCTCTGACGACGACTAGCGCCACGGGGGGGAGGAATGAGCAGTTCTTC. Residues: CASSLTTTSATGGRNEQFF.

V is TRBV19 and J is TRBJ2-3; 8 bases match TRBD2. V was pared by 3 bases and J by 9 bases, with 8 bases of the junction left unmatched. This CDR3 has 14 residues. Germline CDR1 is LNHDA and CDR2 is SQIVND (reference sequence). CDR3 protein: CASSITAAGGTQYF. The CDR3 DNA is TGTGCCAGTAGTATTACCGCGGCGGGGGGCACGCAGTATTTT.

This clonotype occurred many times. The J gene is TRBJ2-3, the V gene TRBV6-1, with 7 nucleotides matching TRBD2. CDR3 length equals 16 residues. Germline CDR1 is MNHNS and CDR2 is SASEGT. The trim removed 6 bases at V and 2 bases at J, leaving 11 bases unmatched. The chain's CDR3 is CASRKRLAAHTDTQYF. CDR3 DNA: TGTGCCAGCAGGAAACGCCTAGCGGCGCACACAGATACGCAGTATTTT.

This clonotype was counted a few times. The rearrangement uses TRBV15 and TRBJ2-5, with a weak D call TRBD2 (5 bases). The V gene's germline CDR1 is LNHNV and CDR2 YYDKDF (reference sequence). The CDR3 extends over 13 amino acids. V was shortened by 7 bases and J by 0 bases, with 9 bases between the two germline ends. DNA for the CDR3: TGTGCCACCACCCGCGGGTACCAAGAGACCCAGTACTTC. Protein: CATTRGYQETQYF.

This clonotype was recorded at least ten times. This sequence joins TRBV7-2 and TRBJ2-1; D is unclear. The germline gives CDR1 SGHTA, CDR2 FQGNSA. The germline V and J ends were trimmed by 6 bases and 7 bases, with 13 bases remaining between them. CDR3 length: 13 amino acids. The CDR3 nucleotides are TGTGCCAGCAGTTTTCATAAAGGGAATGAGCAGTTCTTC. It translates to CASSFHKGNEQFF.

The J gene is TRBJ1-1, the V gene TRBV7-9; D is unclear. The CDR3 contains 13 residues. V lost 4 bases and J 4 bases, leaving 10 bases between the germline ends. Germline CDR1 reads SEHNR; CDR2 reads FQNEAQ (reference sequence). The CDR3 sequence: CASSSGVLTEAFF. CDR3 DNA sequence: TGTGCCAGCAGCTCCGGGGTGCTCACTGAAGCTTTCTTT.

The gene calls are TRBV12-3 or TRBV12-4 and TRBJ2-2, with 7 bases matching TRBD1. V lost 9 bases to trimming and J lost 4 bases; unmatched junction nucleotides: 5. This CDR3 has 13 amino acids. CDR3 loop: CASRQGFTGELFF. DNA for the CDR3: TGTGCCAGTCGACAGGGCTTCACCGGGGAGCTGTTTTTT.

This clonotype was seen many times. The rearrangement joins TRBV7-2 to TRBJ2-7; 14 bases line up with TRBD2. V dropped 0 bases and J dropped 6; count of bases not matched to a gene: 1. The CDR3 extends over 15 amino acids. CDR1 is SGHTA and CDR2 is FQGNSA in the germline V gene. CDR3: CASSLAGLAGVEQYF. For the CDR3, the DNA is TGTGCCAGCAGCTTAGCGGGACTAGCGGGAGTCGAGCAGTACTTC. Full variable domain (rest looked up from reference TRBV7-2 and TRBJ2-7): GAGVSQSPSNKVTEKGKDVELRCDPISGHTALYWYRQSLGQGLEFLIYFQGNSAPDKSGLPSDRFSAERTGGSVSTLTIQRTQQEDSAVYLCASSLAGLAGVEQYFGPGTRLTVT.

This clonotype was observed at least ten times. The chain recombines TRBV6-1 with TRBJ2-3; D might be TRBD1 (5 bases). V was trimmed by 6 bases and J by 2 bases, leaving 12 bases between them. The CDR3 is made up of 14 amino acids. The germline V gene encodes CDR1 MNHNS and CDR2 SASEGT. The CDR3 protein is CASRRTPTTDTQYF. The CDR3 nucleotides are TGTGCCAGCAGGCGGACACCTACCACAGATACGCAGTATTTT.

This clonotype has a count of ten or more. The chain uses TRBV20-1 and TRBJ1-2; D remains ambiguous. This CDR3 contains 13 residues. Per the germline V gene, CDR1 is DFQATT and CDR2 is SNEGSKA (reference sequence). Deletions cut 6 bases from V and 2 bases from J, with 13 bases between. The CDR3, as DNA: TGCAGTGCGGGGAGTGGGGTGAACTATGGCTACACCTTC. Protein sequence: CSAGSGVNYGYTF.